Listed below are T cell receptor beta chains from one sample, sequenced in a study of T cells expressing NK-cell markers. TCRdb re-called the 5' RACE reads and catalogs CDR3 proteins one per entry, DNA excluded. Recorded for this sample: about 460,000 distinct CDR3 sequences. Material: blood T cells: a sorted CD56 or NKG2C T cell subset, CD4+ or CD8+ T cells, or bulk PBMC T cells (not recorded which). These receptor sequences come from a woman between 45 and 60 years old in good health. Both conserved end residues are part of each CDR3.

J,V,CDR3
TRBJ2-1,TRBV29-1,CSAKFGQGSYNEQFF
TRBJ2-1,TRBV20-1,CSARDQREYYNEQFF
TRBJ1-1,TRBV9,CASSPFWGSGEAFF
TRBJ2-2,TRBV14,CASSQGPYSGELFF
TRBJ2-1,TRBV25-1,CASIGVTEQFF
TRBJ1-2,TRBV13,CASSFQTNYGYTF
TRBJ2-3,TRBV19,CASSTKGSSTDTQYF
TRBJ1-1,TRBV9,CASSVAPRGEAEAFF
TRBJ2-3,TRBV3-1,CASSHLTSGRGTDTQYF
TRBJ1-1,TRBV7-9,CASRWIVDPEAFF
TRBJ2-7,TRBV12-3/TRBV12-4,CASARVYEQYF
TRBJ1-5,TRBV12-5,CASGPPGQGSNQPQHF
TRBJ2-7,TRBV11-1,CASSLNYYYEQYF
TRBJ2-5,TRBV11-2,CASSPFRTQYF
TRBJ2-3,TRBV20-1,CSARTLRGSLHGTDTQYF
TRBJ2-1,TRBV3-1,CASRLAGGLNEQFF
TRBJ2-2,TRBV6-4,CASSDSGQVTNTGELFF
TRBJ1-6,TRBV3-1,CASSRDTVGPLHF
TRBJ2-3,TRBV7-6,CASSLVVAGRTDTQYF
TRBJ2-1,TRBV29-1,CSVAGTSGSYNEQFF
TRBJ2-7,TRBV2,CASREQGSGEQYF
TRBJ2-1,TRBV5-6,CASTPTSLWLAEQFF
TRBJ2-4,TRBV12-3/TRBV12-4,CASSRDTLAKNIQYF
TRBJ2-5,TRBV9,CASSVADSGRYETQYF
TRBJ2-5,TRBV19,CASSIGGRRRPETQYF
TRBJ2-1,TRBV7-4,CASSLWGNNEQFF
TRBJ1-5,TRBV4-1,CASRPGPLGNQPQHF
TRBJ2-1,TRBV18,CASSPDGRNEQFF
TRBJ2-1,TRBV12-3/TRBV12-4,CASSLGAAEQFF
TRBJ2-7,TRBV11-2,CASSLISGGRTSEQYF
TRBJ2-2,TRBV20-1,CSARDKRNTGELFF
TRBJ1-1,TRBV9,CASSAKDSTGAFF
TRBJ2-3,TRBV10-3,CAVQRDGADTQYF
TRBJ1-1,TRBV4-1,CASSQVGRSKNTEAFF
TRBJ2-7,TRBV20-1,CRGTSGRSRAYEQYF
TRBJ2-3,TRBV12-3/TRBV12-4,CASSLFGTGKGDTQYF
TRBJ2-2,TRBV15,CATSRDGLATGELFF
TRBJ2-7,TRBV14,CASSPQGIAYEQYF
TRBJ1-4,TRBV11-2,CASSSRPGQGNEKLFF
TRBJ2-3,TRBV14,CASSLSTSGRSDTQYF
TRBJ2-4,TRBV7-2,CASSRRLGRGNIQYF
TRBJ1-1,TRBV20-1,CSARSGKAEAFF
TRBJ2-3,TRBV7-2,CASSLKLAGPDTQYF
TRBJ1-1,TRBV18,CASSASGQVEAFF
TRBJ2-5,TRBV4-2,CASSQTGGGQQETQYF
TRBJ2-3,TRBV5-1,CASSFSSGIAGDTQYF